Below are 14 T cell receptor beta chains sequenced from a single sample in a study of T-cell reconstitution after alpha-beta-depleted transplantation in children. For TCRbeta, the library was prepared with unique molecular identifiers. TCRdb re-called the PCR reads through MiXCR, storing one row per CDR3 protein. The table lists 100,000 to 150,000 distinct CDR3 sequences, about 23% of them singletons, with about 10% in the top ten. Material: PBMCs, mostly from graft donor cells, obtained 180 days after TCRalphabeta/CD19-depleted stem cell transplant. The receptor set was obtained from a male patient between 2 and 9 years old who had a stem cell transplant for chronic granulomatous disease, so the T cells may come from the graft donor.

This clonotype came up a few times. The chain combines TRBV20-1 with TRBJ2-5; TRBD1 matches at 7 bases. This CDR3 is built from 16 residues. Germline V CDR1 and CDR2: DFQATT, SNEGSKA (reference sequence). V lost 6 bases, J lost 5 bases, and 18 bases stayed unmatched. CDR3 region: CSAKDRTRQGRETQYF. The DNA for the CDR3 is TGCAGTGCCAAGGACAGGACTCGACAGGGCAGGGAGACCCAGTACTTC.

CDR3 nucleotides: TGTGCCAGCAGGCGACAGTGGTTCGAGCAGTACTTC. Protein: CASRRQWFEQYF. This rearrangement joins TRBV12-3 or TRBV12-4 to TRBJ2-7; D is perhaps TRBD1 (5 bases). V was pared by 6 bases and J by 6 bases, with 12 bases between. This CDR3 comprises 12 residues.

This clonotype was detected many times. The CDR3 loop is CASSYSSYETQYF. The CDR3 DNA follows: TGTGCCAGCAGTTACTCGTCCTACGAGACCCAGTACTTC. The chain employs TRBV6-5 and TRBJ2-5; no reliable D call. This CDR3 has 13 amino acids. Germline V gene sequence: CDR1 MNHEY, CDR2 SVGAGI. Trimming removed 0 bases at V and 5 bases at J, with 7 bases between.

The V gene is TRBV20-1, the J gene TRBJ2-6; tentatively, D is TRBD2 (7 bases). From germline, CDR1 is DFQATT and CDR2 SNEGSKA (reference sequence). The CDR3 loop spans 17 amino acids. Deletions cut 3 bases from V and 2 bases from J, with 17 bases between. The CDR3 DNA follows: TGCAGTGCTAGTGGGGAGGGGGATATCGCTGGGGCCAACGTCCTGACTTTC. Its protein is CSASGEGDIAGANVLTF.

This clonotype was recorded many times. This chain joins TRBV28 and TRBJ2-1; D assignment may be TRBD1 or TRBD2 (5 bases each). In germline, CDR1 is MDHEN, CDR2 SYDVKM. Trimming stripped 5 bases from V and 6 bases from J, with 17 bases between. The CDR3 runs to 15 residues. The CDR3 region has the DNA TGTGCCAGCAGTCCTCGGGGTATTCAGGGCAATGAGCAGTTCTTC. It is translated as CASSPRGIQGNEQFF.

This sequence joins TRBV11-2 and TRBJ2-2; D call uncertain. The CDR3 length is 15 residues. The germline V gene has CDR1 SGHAT and CDR2 FQNNGV. V lost 1 base and J lost 2, with 8 bases in between. The chain's CDR3 is CASSLGHSNTGELFF. CDR3 sequence (DNA): TGTGCCAGCAGCTTAGGTCACAGTAACACCGGGGAGCTGTTTTTT.

V and J are TRBV6-2 or TRBV6-3 and TRBJ2-1; D uncertain. CDR3 length equals 12 residues. Germline V gene data show CDR1 as MNHEY and CDR2 as SVGEGT. V lost 1 base to trimming and J lost 8 bases, with 6 bases between them. The CDR3: CASSYLTDEQFF. The CDR3 DNA reads as TGTGCCAGCAGTTACTTGACCGATGAGCAGTTCTTC.

This clonotype has only a few counts. This sequence joins TRBV9 and TRBJ2-7, with D unresolved. CDR3 length: 14 amino acids. V was cut by 4 bases and J by 3 bases, with 14 bases left in between. From germline, CDR1 is SGDLS and CDR2 YYNGEE. CDR3 amino acids: CASSLDLGDYEQYF. The DNA of the CDR3 is TGTGCCAGCAGCCTCGACCTGGGCGACTACGAGCAGTACTTC.

The chain links TRBV12-3 or TRBV12-4 to TRBJ1-1, with unresolved D. The CDR3 loop spans 15 amino acids. V lost 0 bases and J lost 1, with 9 bases in between. The CDR3 DNA sequence: TGTGCCAGCAGTTTAGCTGGGAGAGGGAACACTGAAGCTTTCTTT. Translation: CASSLAGRGNTEAFF.

This clonotype occurred many times. The chain is built from TRBV5-1 and TRBJ1-2; tentatively, D is TRBD1 (5 bases). The CDR3 loop spans 15 amino acids. Germline V gives CDR1 SGHRS, CDR2 YFSETQ. Trimming removed 7 bases from V and 0 bases from J, with 16 bases in between. The CDR3 coding sequence is TGCGCCAGCGGCCCGGGACGGTCAACTAACTATGGCTACACCTTC. Translating gives CASGPGRSTNYGYTF.

The chain links TRBV12-3 or TRBV12-4 to TRBJ1-2, with TRBD1 matching 8 bases. The CDR3 has 16 residues. After removal of 3 bases from V and 1 base from J, the junction contained 7 bases not matched to a gene. The CDR3 DNA reads TGTGCCAGCAGTTTTGGGGGACAGGCGATTAACTATGGCTACACCTTC. This translates into CASSFGGQAINYGYTF.

In the case of this clonotype: The limits of the CDR3 on the DNA are not certain, so only TCRdb's listed CDR3 is given. The rearrangement links TRBV7-5 to TRBJ1-5; TRBD1 reflects the table's D call only, with no check against the DNA. TRBV7-5 counts as a pseudogene. The CDR3 is 18 residues long, counting both termini. CDR3: CISVSEACLDRYNQPQHF.

The sample holds a few counts of this clonotype. This chain uses TRBV20-1 with TRBJ2-3; D gene unclear. CDR3 length: 14 amino acids. The germline CDR1 and CDR2 sequences are DFQATT and SNEGSKA (reference sequence). Trimming removed 6 bases at V and 2 bases at J, with 15 bases between. The CDR3, as DNA: TGCAGTGCCGCCGTTACCCAAGCCACAGATACGCAGTATTTT. The encoded protein is CSAAVTQATDTQYF.

This clonotype was counted ten times or more. CDR3 sequence reads: CASSWTGGFSYNEQFF. The DNA for the CDR3 is TGTGCCAGCAGTTGGACGGGGGGTTTCTCCTACAATGAGCAGTTCTTC. V and J are TRBV12-3 or TRBV12-4 and TRBJ2-1; 7 nucleotides line up with TRBD2. The CDR3 totals 16 residues. Trimming cost V 4 bases and J 0 bases; bases outside gene matches: 6.